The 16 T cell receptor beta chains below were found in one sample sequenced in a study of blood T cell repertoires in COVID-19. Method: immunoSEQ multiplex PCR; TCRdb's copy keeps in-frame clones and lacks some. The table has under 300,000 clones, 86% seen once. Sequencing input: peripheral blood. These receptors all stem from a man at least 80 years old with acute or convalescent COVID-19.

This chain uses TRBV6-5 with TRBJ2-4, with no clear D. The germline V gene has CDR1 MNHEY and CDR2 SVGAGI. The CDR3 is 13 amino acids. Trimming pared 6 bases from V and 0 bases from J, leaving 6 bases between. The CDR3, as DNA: TGTGCCAGCAGGGAGATAGCCAAAAACATTCAGTACTTC. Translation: CASREIAKNIQYF.

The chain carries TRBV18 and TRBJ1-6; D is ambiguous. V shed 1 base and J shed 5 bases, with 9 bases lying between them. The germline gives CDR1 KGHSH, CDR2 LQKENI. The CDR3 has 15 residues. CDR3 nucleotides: TGTGCCAGCTCACCACTGGGAGTTAATAATTCACCCCTCCACTTT. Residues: CASSPLGVNNSPLHF.

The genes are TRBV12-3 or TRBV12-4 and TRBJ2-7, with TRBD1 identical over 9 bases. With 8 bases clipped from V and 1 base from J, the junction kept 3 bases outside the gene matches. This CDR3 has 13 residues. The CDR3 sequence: CASGTGKSYEQYF. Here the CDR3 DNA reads TGTGCCAGCGGGACAGGGAAATCCTACGAGCAGTACTTC.

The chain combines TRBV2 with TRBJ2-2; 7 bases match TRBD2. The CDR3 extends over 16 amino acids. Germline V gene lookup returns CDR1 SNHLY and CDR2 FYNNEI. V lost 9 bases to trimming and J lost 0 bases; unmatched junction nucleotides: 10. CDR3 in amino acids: CARRPLGGANTGELFF. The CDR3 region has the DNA TGTGCCAGGAGGCCTCTGGGAGGGGCGAACACCGGGGAGCTGTTTTTT.

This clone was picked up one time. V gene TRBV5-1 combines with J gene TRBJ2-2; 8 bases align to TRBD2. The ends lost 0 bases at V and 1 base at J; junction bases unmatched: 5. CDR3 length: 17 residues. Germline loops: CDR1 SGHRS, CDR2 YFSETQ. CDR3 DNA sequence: TGCGCCAGCAGCTTGGGGACTAGCAGATTGAACACCGGGGAGCTGTTTTTT. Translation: CASSLGTSRLNTGELFF. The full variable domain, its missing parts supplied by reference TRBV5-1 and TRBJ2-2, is KAGVTQTPRYLIKTRGQQVTLSCSPISGHRSVSWYQQTPGQGLQFLFEYFSETQRNKGNFPGRFSGRQFSNSRSEMNVSTLELGDSALYLCASSLGTSRLNTGELFFGEGSRLTVL.

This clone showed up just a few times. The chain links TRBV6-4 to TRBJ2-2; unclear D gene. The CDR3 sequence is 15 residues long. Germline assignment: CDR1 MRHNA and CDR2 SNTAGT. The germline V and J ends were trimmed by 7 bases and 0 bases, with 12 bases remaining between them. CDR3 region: CASTQVSSNTGELFF. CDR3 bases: TGTGCCAGCACCCAGGTCTCTTCGAACACCGGGGAGCTGTTTTTT.

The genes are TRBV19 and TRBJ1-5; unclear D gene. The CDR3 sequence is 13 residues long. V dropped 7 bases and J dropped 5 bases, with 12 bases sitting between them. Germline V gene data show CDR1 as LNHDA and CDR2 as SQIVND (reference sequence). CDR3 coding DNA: TGTGCCAGTACCTTCTCCCCGTATCAGCCCCAGCATTTT. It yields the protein CASTFSPYQPQHF.

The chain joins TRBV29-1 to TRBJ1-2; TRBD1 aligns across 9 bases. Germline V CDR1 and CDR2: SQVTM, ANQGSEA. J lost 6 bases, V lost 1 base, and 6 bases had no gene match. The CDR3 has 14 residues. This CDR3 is CSVEGTGEENGYTF. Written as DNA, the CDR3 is TGCAGCGTTGAAGGGACAGGGGAGGAGAATGGCTACACCTTC.

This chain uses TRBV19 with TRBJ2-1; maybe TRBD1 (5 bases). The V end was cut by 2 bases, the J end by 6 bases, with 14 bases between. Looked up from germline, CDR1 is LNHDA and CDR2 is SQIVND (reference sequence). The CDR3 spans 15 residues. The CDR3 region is CASSIQGVVGNEQFF. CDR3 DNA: TGTGCCAGTAGTATACAAGGGGTCGTAGGCAATGAGCAGTTCTTC.

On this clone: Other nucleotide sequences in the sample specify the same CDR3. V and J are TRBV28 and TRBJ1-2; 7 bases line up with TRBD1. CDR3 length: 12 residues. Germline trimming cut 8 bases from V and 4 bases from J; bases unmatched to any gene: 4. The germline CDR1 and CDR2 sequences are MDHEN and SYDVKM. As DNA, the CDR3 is TGTGCCAGCTCAGGGACAGTCTATGGCTACACCTTC. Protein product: CASSGTVYGYTF.

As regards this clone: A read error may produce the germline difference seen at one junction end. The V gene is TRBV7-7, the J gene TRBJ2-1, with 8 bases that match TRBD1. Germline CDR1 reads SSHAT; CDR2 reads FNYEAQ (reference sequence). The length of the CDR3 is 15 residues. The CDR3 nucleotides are TGTGCTAGCAGTCAAGACAGGGGTTCCTACAATGAGCAGTTCTTC. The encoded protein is CASSQDRGSYNEQFF.

CDR3 bases: TGTGCCACCAGTGACCCGAGACTAGCGGGAGACCATTCGGGCACAGATACGCAGTATTTT. Protein sequence: CATSDPRLAGDHSGTDTQYF. The V gene is TRBV24-1, the J gene TRBJ2-3, with 12 bases lining up with TRBD2. Germline V gene data show CDR1 as KGHDR and CDR2 as SFDVKD. This CDR3 has 20 amino acids. Germline trimming cut 4 bases from V and 1 base from J; bases unmatched to any gene: 14.

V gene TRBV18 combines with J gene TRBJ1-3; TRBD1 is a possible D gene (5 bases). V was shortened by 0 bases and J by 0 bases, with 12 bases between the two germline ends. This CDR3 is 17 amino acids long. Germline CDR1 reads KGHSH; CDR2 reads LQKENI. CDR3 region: CASSPPGLKSSGNTIYF. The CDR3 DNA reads TGTGCCAGCTCACCACCGGGACTCAAGAGCTCTGGAAACACCATATATTTT.

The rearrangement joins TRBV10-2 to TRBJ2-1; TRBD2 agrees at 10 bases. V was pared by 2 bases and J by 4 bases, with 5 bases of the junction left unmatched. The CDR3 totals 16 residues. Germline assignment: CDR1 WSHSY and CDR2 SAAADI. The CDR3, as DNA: TGCGCCAGCAGTGAGCAGCGGGGGGGGAGTTACAATGAGCAGTTCTTC. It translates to CASSEQRGGSYNEQFF.

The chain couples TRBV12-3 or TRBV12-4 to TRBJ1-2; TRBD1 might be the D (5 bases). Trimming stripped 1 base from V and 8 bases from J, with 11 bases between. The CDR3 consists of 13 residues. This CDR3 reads CASSLGGVGGYTF. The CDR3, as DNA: TGTGCCAGCAGTTTAGGGGGGGTCGGCGGCTACACCTTC.

The DNA of the CDR3 is TGTGCCAGCAGTCCTTTCGGACAGGTCTCTGGAAACACCATATATTTT. Translated, it gives CASSPFGQVSGNTIYF. The genes are TRBV28 and TRBJ1-3; 7 bases are shared with TRBD1. The CDR3 consists of 16 residues. The V gene end was trimmed by 5 bases and the J gene end by 0 bases; junction bases not matched to a gene: 7. Germline CDR1 and CDR2: MDHEN and SYDVKM.